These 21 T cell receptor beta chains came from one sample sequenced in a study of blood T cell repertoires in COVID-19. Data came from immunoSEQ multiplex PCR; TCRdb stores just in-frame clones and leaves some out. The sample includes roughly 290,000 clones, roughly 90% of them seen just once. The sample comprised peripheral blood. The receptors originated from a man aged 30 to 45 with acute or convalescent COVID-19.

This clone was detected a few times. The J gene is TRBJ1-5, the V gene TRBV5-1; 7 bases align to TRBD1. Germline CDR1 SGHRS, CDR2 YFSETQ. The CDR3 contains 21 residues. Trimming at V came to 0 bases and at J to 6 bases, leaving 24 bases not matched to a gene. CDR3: CASSLEFNSGQADLRRQPQHF. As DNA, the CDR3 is TGCGCCAGCAGCTTGGAATTTAATAGTGGACAGGCGGACCTTAGGCGTCAGCCCCAGCATTTT.

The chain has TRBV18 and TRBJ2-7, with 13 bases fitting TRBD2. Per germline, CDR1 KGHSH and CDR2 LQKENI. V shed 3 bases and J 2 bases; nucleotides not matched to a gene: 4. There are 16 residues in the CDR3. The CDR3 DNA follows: TGTGCCAGCTCACCCCAGGGACTAGCGGGGACCTACGAGCAGTACTTC. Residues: CASSPQGLAGTYEQYF. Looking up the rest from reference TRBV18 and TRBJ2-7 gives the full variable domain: NAGVMQNPRHLVRRRGQEARLRCSPMKGHSHVYWYRQLPEEGLKFMVYLQKENIIDESGMPKERFSAEFPKEGPSILRIQQVVRGDSAAYFCASSPQGLAGTYEQYFGPGTRLTVT.

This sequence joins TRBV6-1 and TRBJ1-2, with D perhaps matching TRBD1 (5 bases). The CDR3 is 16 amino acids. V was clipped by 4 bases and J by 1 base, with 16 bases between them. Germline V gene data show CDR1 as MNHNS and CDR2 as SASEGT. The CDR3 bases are TGTGCCAGCAGTGGTCCCTCGGGGGGAGATAACTATGGCTACACCTTC. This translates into CASSGPSGGDNYGYTF.

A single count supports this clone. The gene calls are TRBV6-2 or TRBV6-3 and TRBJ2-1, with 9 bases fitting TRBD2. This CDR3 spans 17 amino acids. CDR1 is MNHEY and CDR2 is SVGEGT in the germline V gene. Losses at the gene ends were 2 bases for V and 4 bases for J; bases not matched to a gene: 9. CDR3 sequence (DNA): TGTGCCAGCAGTTACCTTCTAGGCGGGGGGGCATACAATGAGCAGTTCTTC. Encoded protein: CASSYLLGGGAYNEQFF.

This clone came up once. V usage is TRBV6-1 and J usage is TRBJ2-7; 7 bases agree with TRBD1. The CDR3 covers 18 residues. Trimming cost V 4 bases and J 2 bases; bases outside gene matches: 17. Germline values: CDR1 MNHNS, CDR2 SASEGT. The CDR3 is CASSGNYRGRWVAYEQYF. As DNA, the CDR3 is TGTGCCAGCAGTGGAAACTACAGGGGCAGGTGGGTCGCCTACGAGCAGTACTTC.

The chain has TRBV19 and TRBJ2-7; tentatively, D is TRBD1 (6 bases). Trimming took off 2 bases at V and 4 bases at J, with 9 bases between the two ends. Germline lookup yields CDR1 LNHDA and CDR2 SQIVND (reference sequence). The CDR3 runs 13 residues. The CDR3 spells CASSISQGYEQYF. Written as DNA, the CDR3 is TGTGCCAGTAGTATATCCCAGGGGTACGAGCAGTACTTC. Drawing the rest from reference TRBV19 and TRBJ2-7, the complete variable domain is DGGITQSPKYLFRKEGQNVTLSCEQNLNHDAMYWYRQDPGQGLRLIYYSQIVNDFQKGDIAEGYSVSREKKESFPLTVTSAQKNPTAFYLCASSISQGYEQYFGPGTRLTVT.

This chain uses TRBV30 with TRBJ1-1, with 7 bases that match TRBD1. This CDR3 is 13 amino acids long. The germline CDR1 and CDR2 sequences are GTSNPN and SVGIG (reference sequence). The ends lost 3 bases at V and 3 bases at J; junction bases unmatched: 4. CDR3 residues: CAWRRGPDTEAFF. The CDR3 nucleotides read TGTGCCTGGAGAAGGGGGCCGGACACTGAAGCTTTCTTT.

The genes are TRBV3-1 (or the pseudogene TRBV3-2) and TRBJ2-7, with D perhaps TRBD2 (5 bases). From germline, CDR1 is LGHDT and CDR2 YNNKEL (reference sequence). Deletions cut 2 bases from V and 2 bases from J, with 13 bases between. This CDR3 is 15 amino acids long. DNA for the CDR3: TGTGCCAGCAGCCAAAACGAGCGGATTGCCTACGAGCAGTACTTC. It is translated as CASSQNERIAYEQYF.

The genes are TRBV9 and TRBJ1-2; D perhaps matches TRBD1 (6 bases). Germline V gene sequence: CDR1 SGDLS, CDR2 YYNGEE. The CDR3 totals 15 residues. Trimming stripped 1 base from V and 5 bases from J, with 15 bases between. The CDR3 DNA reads TGTGCCAGCAGCGTATTCCCGGACAGCAATTATGGCTACACCTTC. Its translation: CASSVFPDSNYGYTF.

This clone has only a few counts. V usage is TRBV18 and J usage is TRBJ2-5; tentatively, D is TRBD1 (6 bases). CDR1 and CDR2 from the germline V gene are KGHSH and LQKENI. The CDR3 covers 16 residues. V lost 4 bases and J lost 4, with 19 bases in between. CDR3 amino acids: CASSQLQGWKGETQYF. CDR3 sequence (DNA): TGTGCCAGCTCACAGCTCCAGGGGTGGAAAGGAGAGACCCAGTACTTC.

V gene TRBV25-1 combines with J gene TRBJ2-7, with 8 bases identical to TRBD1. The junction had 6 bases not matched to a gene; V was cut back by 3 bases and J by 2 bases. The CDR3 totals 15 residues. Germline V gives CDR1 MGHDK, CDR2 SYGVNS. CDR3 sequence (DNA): TGTGCCAGCAGTGATTTGGGGACAGGAGCCTACGAGCAGTACTTC. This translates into CASSDLGTGAYEQYF.

The CDR3 DNA is TGTGCCACCAGCAGAGATGCGACAGGGGGTACGGAGACCCAGTACTTC. Translating it yields CATSRDATGGTETQYF. The chain carries TRBV15 and TRBJ2-5, with 9 bases lining up with TRBD1. Germline-derived CDR1 and CDR2 are LNHNV and YYDKDF (reference sequence). The V and J ends lost 0 bases and 5 bases, in that order; junction bases with no gene match: 7. The CDR3 length is 16 residues.

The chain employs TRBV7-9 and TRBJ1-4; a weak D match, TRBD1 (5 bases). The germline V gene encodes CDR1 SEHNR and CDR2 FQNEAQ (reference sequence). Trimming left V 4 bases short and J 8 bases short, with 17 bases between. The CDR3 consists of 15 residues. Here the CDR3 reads CASSSQGGLREKLFF. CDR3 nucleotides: TGTGCCAGCAGCTCCCAGGGTGGTTTGAGAGAAAAACTGTTTTTT.

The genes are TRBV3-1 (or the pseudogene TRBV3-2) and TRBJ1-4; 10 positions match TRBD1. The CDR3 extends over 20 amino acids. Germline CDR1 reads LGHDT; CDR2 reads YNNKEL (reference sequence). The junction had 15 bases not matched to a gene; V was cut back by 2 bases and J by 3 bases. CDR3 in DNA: TGTGCCAGCAGCCAATACCGAGTGCGAGGGACAGGGGTGGCTAATGAAAAACTGTTTTTT. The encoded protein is CASSQYRVRGTGVANEKLFF.

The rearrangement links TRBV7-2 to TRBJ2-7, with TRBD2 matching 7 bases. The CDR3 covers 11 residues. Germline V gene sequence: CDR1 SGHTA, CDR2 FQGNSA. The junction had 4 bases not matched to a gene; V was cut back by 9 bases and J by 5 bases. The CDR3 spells CASGRGNEQYF. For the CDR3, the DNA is TGTGCCAGTGGGAGGGGCAACGAGCAGTACTTC.

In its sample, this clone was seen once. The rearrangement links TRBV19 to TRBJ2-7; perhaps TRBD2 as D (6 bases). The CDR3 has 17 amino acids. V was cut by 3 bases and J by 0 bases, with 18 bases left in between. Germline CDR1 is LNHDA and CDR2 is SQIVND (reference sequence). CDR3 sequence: CASSMKVGDFSSYEQYF. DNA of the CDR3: TGTGCCAGTAGTATGAAGGTGGGGGACTTCAGCTCCTACGAGCAGTACTTC.

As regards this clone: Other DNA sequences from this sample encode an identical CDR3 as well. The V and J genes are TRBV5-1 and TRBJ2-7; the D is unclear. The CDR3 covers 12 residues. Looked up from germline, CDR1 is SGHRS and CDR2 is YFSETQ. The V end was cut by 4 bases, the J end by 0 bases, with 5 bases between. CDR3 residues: CASSQNSYEQYF. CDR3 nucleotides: TGCGCCAGCAGCCAGAACTCCTACGAGCAGTACTTC.

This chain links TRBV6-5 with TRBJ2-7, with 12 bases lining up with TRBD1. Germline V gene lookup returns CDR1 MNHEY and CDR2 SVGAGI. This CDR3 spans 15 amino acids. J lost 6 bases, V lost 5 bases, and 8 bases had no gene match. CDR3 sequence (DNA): TGTGCCAGCAGTCCCCCCGGGACAGGGGGCATCGAGCAGTACTTC. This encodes CASSPPGTGGIEQYF.

This CDR3 reads CASSLSGTGGGNTIYF. The CDR3 coding sequence is TGTGCCAGCAGTTTATCCGGGACAGGGGGTGGAAACACCATATATTTT. V and J are TRBV27 and TRBJ1-3; 11 bases fit TRBD1. Unmatched junction bases numbered 1, after V lost 0 bases and J lost 3 bases. The germline V gene has CDR1 MNHEY and CDR2 SMNVEV (reference sequence). This CDR3 is 16 amino acids long.

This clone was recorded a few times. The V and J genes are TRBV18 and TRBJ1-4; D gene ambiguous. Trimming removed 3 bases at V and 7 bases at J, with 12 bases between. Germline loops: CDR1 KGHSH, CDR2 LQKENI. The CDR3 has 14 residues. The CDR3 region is CASSPRPVGEKLFF. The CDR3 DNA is TGTGCCAGCTCACCGAGGCCGGTGGGTGAAAAACTGTTTTTT.

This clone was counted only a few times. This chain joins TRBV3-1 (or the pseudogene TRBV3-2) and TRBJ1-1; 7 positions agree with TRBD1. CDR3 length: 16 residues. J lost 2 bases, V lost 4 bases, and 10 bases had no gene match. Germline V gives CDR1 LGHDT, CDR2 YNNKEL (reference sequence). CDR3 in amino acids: CASSLGQDRSNTEAFF. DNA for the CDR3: TGTGCCAGCAGCCTTGGACAGGATAGGAGTAACACTGAAGCTTTCTTT.